This T cell receptor beta chain was obtained from a study of a mutant IDH1 vaccine in newly diagnosed glioma. In the study overall: In some groups vaccination began 4-6 weeks post-radiotherapy; others received it with temozolomide.

Generated by immunoSEQ multiplex PCR, the TCRdb table keeps only in-frame clones and is missing some. This table holds about 56,000 clones, 90% found once. Time point meaning: week 5, during vaccination. What each vaccine dose contained was 300 ug of mutant IDH1 20-mer peptide, accompanied by topical imiquimod. Comment on this clone: Its antigen remains unknown.

CDR1 and CDR2 (germline): SGHTA, FQGNSA. This CDR3 comprises 14 residues. Trimming took 1 base from V and 2 from J, leaving 9 bases between them. This clonotype was obtained from a woman between 40 and 50 years old with glioma. Here the sequenced sample was PBMCs, taken from a glioma patient whose treatment included an IDH1 peptide vaccine. This chain uses TRBV7-2 with TRBJ2-7, with a possible D match to TRBD2 (5 bases). In DNA form, the CDR3 reads TGTGCCAGCAGCTTAGGGCTCGGGGCCTACGAGCAGTACTTC. Translation gives CASSLGLGAYEQYF.